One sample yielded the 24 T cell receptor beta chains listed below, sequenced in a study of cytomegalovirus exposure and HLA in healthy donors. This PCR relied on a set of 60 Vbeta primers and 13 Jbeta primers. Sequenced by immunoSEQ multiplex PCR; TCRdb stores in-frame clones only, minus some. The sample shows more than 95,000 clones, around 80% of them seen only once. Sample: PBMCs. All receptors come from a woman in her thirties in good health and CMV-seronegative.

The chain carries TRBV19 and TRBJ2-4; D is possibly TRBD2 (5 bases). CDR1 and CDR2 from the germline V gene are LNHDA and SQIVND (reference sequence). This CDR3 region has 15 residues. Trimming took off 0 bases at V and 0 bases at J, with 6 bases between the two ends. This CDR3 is CASSIDGIAKNIQYF. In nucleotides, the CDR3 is TGTGCCAGTAGTATAGACGGGATAGCCAAAAACATTCAGTACTTC.

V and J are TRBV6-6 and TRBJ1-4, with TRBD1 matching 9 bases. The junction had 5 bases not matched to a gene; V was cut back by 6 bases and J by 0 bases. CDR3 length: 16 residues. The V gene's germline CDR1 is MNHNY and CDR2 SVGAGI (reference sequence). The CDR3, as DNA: TGTGCCAGCAGCCTAGGACAGGGGTCAACTAATGAAAAACTGTTTTTT. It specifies CASSLGQGSTNEKLFF.

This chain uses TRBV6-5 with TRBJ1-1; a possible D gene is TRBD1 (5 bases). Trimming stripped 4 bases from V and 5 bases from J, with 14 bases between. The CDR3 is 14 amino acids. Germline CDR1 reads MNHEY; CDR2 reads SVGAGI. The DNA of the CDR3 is TGTGCCAGCAGTTCAGCCAGGGATAATACTGAAGCTTTCTTT. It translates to CASSSARDNTEAFF.

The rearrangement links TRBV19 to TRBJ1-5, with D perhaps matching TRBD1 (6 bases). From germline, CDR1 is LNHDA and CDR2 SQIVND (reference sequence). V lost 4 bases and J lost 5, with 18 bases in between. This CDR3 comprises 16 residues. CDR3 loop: CASSTGTRGADQPQHF. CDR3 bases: TGTGCCAGTAGTACAGGGACCCGGGGGGCAGATCAGCCCCAGCATTTT.

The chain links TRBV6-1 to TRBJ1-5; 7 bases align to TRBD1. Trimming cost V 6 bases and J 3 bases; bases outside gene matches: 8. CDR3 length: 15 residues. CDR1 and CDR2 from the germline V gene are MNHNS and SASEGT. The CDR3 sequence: CASSPTGAINQPQHF. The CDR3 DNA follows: TGTGCCAGCAGCCCTACAGGGGCCATCAATCAGCCCCAGCATTTT.

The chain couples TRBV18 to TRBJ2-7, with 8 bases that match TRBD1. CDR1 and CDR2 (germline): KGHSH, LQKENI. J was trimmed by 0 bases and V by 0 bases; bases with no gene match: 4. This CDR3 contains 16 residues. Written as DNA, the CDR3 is TGTGCCAGCTCACCACCGAACAGGGGGATCTCCTACGAGCAGTACTTC. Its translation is CASSPPNRGISYEQYF.

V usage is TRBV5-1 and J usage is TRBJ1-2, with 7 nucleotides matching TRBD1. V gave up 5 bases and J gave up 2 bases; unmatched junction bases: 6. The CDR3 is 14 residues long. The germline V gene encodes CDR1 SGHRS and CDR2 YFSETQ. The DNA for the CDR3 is TGCGCCAGCAGACAAGGACAGGAGAACTATGGCTACACCTTC. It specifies CASRQGQENYGYTF.

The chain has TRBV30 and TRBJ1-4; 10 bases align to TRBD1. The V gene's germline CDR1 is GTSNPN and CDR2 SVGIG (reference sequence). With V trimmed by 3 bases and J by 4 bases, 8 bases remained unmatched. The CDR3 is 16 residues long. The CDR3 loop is CAWSTRQGADNEKLFF. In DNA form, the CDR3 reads TGTGCCTGGAGCACTAGACAGGGGGCTGATAATGAAAAACTGTTTTTT.

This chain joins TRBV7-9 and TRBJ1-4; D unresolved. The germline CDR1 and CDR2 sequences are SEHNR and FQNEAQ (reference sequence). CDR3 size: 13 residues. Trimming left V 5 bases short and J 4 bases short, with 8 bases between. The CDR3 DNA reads TGTGCCAGCAGCCTTAACAGTAATGAAAAACTGTTTTTT. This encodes CASSLNSNEKLFF. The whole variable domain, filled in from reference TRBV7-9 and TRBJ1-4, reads DTGVSQNPRHKITKRGQNVTFRCDPISEHNRLYWYRQTLGQGPEFLTYFQNEAQLEKSRLLSDRFSAERPKGSFSTLEIQRTEQGDSAMYLCASSLNSNEKLFFGSGTQLSVL.

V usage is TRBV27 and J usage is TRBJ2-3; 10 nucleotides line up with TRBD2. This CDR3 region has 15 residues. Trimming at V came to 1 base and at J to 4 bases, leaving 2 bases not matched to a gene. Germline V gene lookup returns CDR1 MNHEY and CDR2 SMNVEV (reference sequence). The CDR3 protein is CASSLWLAGADTQYF. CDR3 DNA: TGTGCCAGCAGTTTATGGCTAGCGGGAGCAGATACGCAGTATTTT.

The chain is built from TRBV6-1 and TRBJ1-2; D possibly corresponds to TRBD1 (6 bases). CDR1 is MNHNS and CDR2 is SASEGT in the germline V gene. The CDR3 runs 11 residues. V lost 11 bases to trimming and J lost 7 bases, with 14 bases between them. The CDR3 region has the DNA TGTGCCGTTGGGGGGGCTGGTGGCTACACCTTC. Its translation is CAVGGAGGYTF.

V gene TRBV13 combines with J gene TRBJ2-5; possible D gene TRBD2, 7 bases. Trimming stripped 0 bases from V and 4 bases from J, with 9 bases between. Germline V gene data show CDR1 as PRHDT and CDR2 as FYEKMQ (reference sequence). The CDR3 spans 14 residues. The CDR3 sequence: CASSLGRGAETQYF. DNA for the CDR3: TGTGCCAGCAGCTTAGGCCGGGGGGCAGAGACCCAGTACTTC.

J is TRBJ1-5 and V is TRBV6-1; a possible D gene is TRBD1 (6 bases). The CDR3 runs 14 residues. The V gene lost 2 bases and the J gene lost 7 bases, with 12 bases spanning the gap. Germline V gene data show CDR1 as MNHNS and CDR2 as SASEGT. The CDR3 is CASSENGGWQPQHF. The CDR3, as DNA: TGTGCCAGCAGTGAAAATGGGGGCTGGCAGCCCCAGCATTTT.

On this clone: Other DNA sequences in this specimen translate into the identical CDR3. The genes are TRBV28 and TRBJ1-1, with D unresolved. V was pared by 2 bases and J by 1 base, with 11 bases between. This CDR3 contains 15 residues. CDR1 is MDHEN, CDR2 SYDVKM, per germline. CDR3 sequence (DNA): TGTGCCAGCAGTTTAACAGAAATATCGAACACTGAAGCTTTCTTT. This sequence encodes CASSLTEISNTEAFF. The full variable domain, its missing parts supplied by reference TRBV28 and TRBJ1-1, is DVKVTQSSRYLVKRTGEKVFLECVQDMDHENMFWYRQDPGLGLRLIYFSYDVKMKEKGDIPEGYSVSREKKERFSLILESASTNQTSMYLCASSLTEISNTEAFFGQGTRLTVV.

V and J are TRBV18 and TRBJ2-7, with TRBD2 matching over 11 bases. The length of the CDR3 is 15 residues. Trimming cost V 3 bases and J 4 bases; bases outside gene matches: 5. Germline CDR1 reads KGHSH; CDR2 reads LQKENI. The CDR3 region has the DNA TGTGCCAGCTCACCGGAACTAGCGGGAGCGTACGAGCAGTACTTC. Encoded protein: CASSPELAGAYEQYF.

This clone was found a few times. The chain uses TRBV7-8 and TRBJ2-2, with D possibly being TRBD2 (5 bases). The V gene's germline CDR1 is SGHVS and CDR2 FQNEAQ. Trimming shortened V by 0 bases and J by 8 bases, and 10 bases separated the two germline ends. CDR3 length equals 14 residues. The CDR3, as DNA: TGTGCCAGCAGCTTAGCGAGGGCAATGGGGGAGCTGTTTTTT. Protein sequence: CASSLARAMGELFF.

The CDR3 bases are TGCGCCAGCAGCCCCAGGCTGACGAACACTGAAGCTTTCTTT. It is translated as CASSPRLTNTEAFF. The rearrangement joins TRBV5-1 to TRBJ1-1; D gene uncertain. This CDR3 region has 14 residues. V dropped 4 bases and J dropped 1 base, with 11 bases sitting between them. Germline CDR1 and CDR2: SGHRS and YFSETQ. Complete variable domain (other parts from reference TRBV5-1 and TRBJ1-1): KAGVTQTPRYLIKTRGQQVTLSCSPISGHRSVSWYQQTPGQGLQFLFEYFSETQRNKGNFPGRFSGRQFSNSRSEMNVSTLELGDSALYLCASSPRLTNTEAFFGQGTRLTVV.

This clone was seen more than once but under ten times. Here the CDR3 reads CASSSSGTGGYEQYF. CDR3 sequence (DNA): TGTGCCAGCAGCTCATCCGGGACAGGGGGCTACGAGCAGTACTTC. The rearrangement links TRBV7-3 to TRBJ2-7; 11 bases map to TRBD1. This CDR3 region has 15 residues. V trimming: 4 bases; J trimming: 3 bases; junction bases outside the gene matches: 5. Germline V gives CDR1 SGHTA, CDR2 FQGTGA.

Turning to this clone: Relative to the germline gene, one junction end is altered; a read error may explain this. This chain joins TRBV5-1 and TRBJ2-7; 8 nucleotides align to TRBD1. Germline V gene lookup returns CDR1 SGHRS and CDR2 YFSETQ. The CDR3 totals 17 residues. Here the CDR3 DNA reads TGCGCCAGCAGCCCCAGGACAGGGAATGTTCCCTCCAACGAGCAGTACTTC. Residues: CASSPRTGNVPSNEQYF.

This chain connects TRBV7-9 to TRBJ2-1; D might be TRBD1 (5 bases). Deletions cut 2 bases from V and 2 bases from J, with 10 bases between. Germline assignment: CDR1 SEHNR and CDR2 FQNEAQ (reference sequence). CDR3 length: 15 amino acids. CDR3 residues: CASSLQGIPYNEQFF. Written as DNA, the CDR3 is TGTGCCAGCAGCTTACAGGGAATCCCCTACAATGAGCAGTTCTTC.

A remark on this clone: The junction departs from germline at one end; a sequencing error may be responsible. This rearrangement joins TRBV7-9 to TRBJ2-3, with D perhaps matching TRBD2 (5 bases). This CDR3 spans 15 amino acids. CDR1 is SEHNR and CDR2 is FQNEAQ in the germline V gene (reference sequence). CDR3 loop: CSSSLALTSTDTQYF. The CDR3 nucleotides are TGTTCCAGCAGCTTAGCGCTGACTAGCACAGATACGCAGTATTTT.

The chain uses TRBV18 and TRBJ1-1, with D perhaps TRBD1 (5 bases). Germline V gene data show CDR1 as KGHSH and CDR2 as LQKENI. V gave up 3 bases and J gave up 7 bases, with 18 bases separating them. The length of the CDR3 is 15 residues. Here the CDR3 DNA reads TGTGCCAGCTCACCCCTACCCCAGACAGAAAATGAAGCTTTCTTT. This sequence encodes CASSPLPQTENEAFF. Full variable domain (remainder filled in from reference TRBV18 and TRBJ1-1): NAGVMQNPRHLVRRRGQEARLRCSPMKGHSHVYWYRQLPEEGLKFMVYLQKENIIDESGMPKERFSAEFPKEGPSILRIQQVVRGDSAAYFCASSPLPQTENEAFFGQGTRLTVV.

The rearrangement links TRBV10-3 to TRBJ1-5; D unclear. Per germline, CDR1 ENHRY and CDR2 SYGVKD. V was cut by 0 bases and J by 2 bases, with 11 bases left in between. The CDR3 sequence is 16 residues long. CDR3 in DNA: TGTGCCATCAGTGAGTCTATGGGAGGCGGCAATCAGCCCCAGCATTTT. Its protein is CAISESMGGGNQPQHF.

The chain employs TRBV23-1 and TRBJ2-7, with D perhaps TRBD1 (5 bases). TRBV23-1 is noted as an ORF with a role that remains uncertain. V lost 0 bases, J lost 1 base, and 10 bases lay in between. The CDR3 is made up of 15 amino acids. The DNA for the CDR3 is TGCGCCAGCAGTCAATCCAGGGTTCGGTCCTACGAGCAGTACTTC. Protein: CASSQSRVRSYEQYF.